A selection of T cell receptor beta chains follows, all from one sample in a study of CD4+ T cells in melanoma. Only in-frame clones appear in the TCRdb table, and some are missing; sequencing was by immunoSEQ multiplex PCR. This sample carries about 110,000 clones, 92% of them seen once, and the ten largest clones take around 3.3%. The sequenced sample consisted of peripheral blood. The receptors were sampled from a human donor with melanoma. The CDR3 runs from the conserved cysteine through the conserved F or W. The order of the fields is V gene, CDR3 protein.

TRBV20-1,CSAAGNEKLFF
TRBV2,CAKYRGDSGANVLTF
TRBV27,CASSLGLRTPLHF
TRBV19,CASSNNNYGYTF
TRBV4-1,CASSPLLTPRNQPQHF
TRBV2,CASRASGLDGTDTQYF
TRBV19,CASSIGETADTQYF
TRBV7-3,CASSPFGGAGRRTGANVLTF
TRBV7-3,CASSQTGGQGQPQHF
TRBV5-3,CARSPRRDPSYEQYF
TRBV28,CASGGLRASGNTIYF
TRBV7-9,CASSSPRDRVNQETQYF
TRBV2,CASSGERSYNSPLHF
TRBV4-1,CASSQVLSHDTQYF
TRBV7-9,CASSLLSTEAFF
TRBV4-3,CASSQDYTGLYNEQFF
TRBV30,CAWRGEMGRVYGYTF
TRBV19,CASSTTSGANTGELFF
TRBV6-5,CASRGTGGKTQYF
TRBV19,CASSISAGNNGGYTF
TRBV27,CASSALAGGGTDTQYF
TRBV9,CASSARQSNYGYTF
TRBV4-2,CASSPARGSGEQYF
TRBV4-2,CASSHGQGRRAEETQYF
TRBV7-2,CASSLVASYEQYF
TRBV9,CASSVVSQTIAVLSYEQYF
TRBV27,CASSSTGAHEQYF
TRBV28,CASRVSGNTIYF
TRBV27,CASSDRGNTEAFF
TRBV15,CATSRDLGGFGNTIYF
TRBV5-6,CASSPGLAGGETQYF
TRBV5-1,CASSSERADEQYF
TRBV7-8,CASSLETGADEKLFF
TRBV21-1,CASEVPGDYEQYF
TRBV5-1,CASSSRGSYEQYF
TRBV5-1,CASSLLGAGAYNEQFF
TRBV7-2,CASSLAVASTGELFF
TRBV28,CASSLLGPGGTEAFF
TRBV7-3,CASSYPTSGLLLNIQYF
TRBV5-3,CARSPSGGAGYEQYF
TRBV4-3,CASSQEYRGWETQYF
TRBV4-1,CASSQTSGRAYTDTQYF
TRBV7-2,CASSPQGADYGYTF
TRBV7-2,CASSLVGLAGGGETQYF
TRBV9,CASSFGQGAQETQYF
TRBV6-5,CASSDRVNEQYF
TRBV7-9,CASSITGTGLSTDTQYF
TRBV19,CASRKQGRAGTQYF
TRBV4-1,CASSQDRANSPLHF
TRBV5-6,CASSSLRAPGGGSQPQHF
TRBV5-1,CASSRWTGGSYEQYF
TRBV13,CASSPRDIQETQYF
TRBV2,CASSGSRAGGSTDTQYF
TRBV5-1,CASSLGGPGTGELFF
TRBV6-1,CASRTGGGETQYF
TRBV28,CASSFPQGSGNQPQHF
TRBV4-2,CASSPRTSGRDEQFF
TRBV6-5,CASSLQGLSTEAFF
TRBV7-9,CASSLDRLAGGYEQYF
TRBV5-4,CASSTTGSYEQYF